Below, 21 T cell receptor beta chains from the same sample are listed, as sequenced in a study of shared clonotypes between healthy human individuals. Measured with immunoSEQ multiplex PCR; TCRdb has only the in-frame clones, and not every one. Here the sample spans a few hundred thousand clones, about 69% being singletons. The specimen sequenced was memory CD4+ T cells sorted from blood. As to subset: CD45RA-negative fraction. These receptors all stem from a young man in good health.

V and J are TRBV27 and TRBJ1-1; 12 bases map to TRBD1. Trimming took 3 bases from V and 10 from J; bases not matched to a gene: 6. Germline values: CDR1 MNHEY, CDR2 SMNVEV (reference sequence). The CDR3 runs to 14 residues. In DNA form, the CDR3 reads TGTGCCAGCAGTTTGGACCGGGACAGGGGGCCAGCTTTCTTT. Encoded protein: CASSLDRDRGPAFF.

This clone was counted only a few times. The CDR3 is CASSPGQNTEAFF. CDR3 DNA: TGCGCCAGCAGCCCAGGACAGAACACTGAAGCTTTCTTT. J is TRBJ1-1 and V is TRBV5-1; possibly TRBD1 for D (5 bases). V was trimmed by 4 bases and J by 1 base, leaving 8 bases between them. CDR3 length: 13 residues. Germline V gene sequence: CDR1 SGHRS, CDR2 YFSETQ.

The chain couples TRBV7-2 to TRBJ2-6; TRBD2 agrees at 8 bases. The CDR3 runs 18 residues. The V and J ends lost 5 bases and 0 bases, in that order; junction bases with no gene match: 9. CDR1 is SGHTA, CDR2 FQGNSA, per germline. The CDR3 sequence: CASSRGLAGPSGANVLTF. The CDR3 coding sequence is TGTGCCAGCAGCCGGGGGCTAGCGGGTCCCTCTGGGGCCAACGTCCTGACTTTC.

CDR3 loop: CASSLNDRGASFF. The DNA for the CDR3 is TGTGCCAGCAGCCTTAATGACAGGGGTGCGTCTTTCTTT. The gene calls are TRBV5-4 and TRBJ1-1; 8 bases match TRBD1. Unmatched junction bases numbered 11, after V lost 4 bases and J lost 12 bases. The CDR3 is 13 amino acids. Germline CDR1 and CDR2: SGHNT and YYREEE (reference sequence).

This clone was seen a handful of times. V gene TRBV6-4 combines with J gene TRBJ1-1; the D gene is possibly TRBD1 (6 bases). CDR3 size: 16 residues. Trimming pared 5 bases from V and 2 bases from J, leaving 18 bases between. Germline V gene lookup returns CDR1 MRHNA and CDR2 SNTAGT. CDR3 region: CASSRTATQQNTEAFF. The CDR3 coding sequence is TGTGCCAGCAGTAGGACAGCGACCCAGCAAAACACTGAAGCTTTCTTT.

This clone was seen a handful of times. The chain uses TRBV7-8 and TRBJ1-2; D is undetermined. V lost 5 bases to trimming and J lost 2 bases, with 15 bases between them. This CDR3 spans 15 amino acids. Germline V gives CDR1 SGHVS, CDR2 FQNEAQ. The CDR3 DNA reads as TGTGCCAGCAGCCGCGGGAGGGCACTGAACTATGGCTACACCTTC. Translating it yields CASSRGRALNYGYTF.

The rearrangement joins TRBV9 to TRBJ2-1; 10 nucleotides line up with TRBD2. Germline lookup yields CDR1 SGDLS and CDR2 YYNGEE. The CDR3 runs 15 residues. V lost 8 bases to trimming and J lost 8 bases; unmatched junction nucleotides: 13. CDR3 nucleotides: TGTGCCAGTGCCGCCTTTATAGCGGGAGGCTATGAGCAGTTCTTC. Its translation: CASAAFIAGGYEQFF.

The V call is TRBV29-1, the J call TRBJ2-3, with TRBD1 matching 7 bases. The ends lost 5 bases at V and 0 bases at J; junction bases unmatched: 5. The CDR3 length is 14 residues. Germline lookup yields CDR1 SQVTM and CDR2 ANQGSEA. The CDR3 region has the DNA TGCAGCGTTATAGGGGGCGCTAGCACAGATACGCAGTATTTT. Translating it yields CSVIGGASTDTQYF.

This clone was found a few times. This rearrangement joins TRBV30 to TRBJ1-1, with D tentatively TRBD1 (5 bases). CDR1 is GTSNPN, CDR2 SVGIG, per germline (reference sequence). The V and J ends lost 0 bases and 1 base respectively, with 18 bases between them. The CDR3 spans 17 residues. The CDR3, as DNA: TGTGCCTGGAGTGTACAAGGGAAGGGGTGGGAGAACACTGAAGCTTTCTTT. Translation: CAWSVQGKGWENTEAFF.

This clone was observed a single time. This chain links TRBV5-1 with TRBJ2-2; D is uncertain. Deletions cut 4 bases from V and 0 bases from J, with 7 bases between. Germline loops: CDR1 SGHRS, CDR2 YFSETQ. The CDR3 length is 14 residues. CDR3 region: CASSPLTNTGELFF. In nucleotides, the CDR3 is TGCGCCAGCAGCCCCCTCACGAACACCGGGGAGCTGTTTTTT.

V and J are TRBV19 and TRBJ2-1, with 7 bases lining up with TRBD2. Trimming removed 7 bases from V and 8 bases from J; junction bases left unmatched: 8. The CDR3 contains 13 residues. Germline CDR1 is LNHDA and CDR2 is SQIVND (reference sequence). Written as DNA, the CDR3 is TGTGCCAGTACCAGATGGGGGGGAGATGAGCAGTTCTTC. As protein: CASTRWGGDEQFF.

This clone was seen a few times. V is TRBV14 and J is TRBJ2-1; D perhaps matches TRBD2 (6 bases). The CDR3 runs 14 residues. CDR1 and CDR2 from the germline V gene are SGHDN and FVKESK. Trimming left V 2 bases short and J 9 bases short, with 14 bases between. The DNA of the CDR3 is TGTGCCAGCAGCCAAACCCCTGCGGGAAGTGAGCAGTTCTTC. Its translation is CASSQTPAGSEQFF. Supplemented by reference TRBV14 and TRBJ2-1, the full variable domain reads EAGVTQFPSHSVIEKGQTVTLRCDPISGHDNLYWYRRVMGKEIKFLLHFVKESKQDESGMPNNRFLAERTGGTYSTLKVQPAELEDSGVYFCASSQTPAGSEQFFGPGTRLTVL.

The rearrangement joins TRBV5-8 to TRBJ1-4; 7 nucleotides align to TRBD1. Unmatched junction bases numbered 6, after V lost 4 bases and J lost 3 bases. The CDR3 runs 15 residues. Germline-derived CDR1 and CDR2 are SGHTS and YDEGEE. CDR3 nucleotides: TGTGCCAGCAGCCCGGGACAGTACTCTAATGAAAAACTGTTTTTT. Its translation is CASSPGQYSNEKLFF.

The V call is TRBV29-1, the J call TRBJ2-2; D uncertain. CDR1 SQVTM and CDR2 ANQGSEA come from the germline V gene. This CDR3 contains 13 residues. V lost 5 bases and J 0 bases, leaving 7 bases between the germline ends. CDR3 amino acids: CSVSMANTGELFF. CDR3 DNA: TGCAGCGTTTCGATGGCGAACACCGGGGAGCTGTTTTTT.

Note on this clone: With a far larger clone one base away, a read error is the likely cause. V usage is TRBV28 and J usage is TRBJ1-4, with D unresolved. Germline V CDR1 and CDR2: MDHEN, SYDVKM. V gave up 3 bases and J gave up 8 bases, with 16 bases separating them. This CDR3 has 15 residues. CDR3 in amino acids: CASSLPQEAGEKLFF. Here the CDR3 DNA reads TGTGCCAGCAGTTTGCCCCAGGAGGCTGGAGAAAAACTGTTTTTT.

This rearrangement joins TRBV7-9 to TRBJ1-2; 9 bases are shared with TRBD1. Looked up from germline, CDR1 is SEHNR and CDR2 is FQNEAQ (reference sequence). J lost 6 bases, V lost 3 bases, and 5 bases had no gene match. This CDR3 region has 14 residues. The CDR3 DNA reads TGTGCCAGCAGCTTCACACAGGGGGCGGATGGCTACACCTTC. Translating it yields CASSFTQGADGYTF.

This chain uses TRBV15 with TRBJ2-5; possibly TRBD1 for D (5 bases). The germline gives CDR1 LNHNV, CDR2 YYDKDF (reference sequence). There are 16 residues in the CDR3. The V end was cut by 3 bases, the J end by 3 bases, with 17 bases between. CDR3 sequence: CATSRDQGAREETQYF. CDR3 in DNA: TGTGCCACCAGCAGGGATCAAGGGGCTCGCGAAGAGACCCAGTACTTC.

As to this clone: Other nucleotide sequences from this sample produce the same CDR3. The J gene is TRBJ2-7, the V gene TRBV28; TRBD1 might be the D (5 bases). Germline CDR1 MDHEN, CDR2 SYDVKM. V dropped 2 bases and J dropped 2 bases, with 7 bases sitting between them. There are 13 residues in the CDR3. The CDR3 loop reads CASSLGRAYEQYF. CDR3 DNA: TGTGCCAGCAGTTTAGGCAGGGCCTACGAGCAGTACTTC.

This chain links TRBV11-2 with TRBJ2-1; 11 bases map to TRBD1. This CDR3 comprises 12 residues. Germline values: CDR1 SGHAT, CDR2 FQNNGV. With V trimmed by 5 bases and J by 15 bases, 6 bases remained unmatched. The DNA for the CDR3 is TGTGCCAGCAGCCTATGGACAGGGGGCACGTTCTTC. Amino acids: CASSLWTGGTFF. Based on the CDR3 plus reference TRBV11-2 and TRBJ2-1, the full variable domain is EAGVAQSPRYKIIEKRQSVAFWCNPISGHATLYWYQQILGQGPKLLIQFQNNGVVDDSQLPKDRFSAERLKGVDSTLKIQPAKLEDSAVYLCASSLWTGGTFFGPGTRLTVL.

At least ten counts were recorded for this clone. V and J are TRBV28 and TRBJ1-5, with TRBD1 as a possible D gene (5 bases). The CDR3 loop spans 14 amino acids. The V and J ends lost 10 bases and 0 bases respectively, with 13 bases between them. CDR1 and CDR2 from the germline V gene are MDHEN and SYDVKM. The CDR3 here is CATWTLYSNQPQHF. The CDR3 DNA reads TGTGCCACATGGACACTATATAGCAATCAGCCCCAGCATTTT.

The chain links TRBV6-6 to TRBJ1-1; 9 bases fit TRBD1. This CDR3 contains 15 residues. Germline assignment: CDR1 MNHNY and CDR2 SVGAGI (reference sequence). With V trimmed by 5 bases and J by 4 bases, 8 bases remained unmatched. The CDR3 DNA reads TGTGCCAGCAGTCAACAGGGGGCTGGACTCACTGAAGCTTTCTTT. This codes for CASSQQGAGLTEAFF.